These 29 T cell receptor beta chains share one sample of origin, sequenced in a study of T cell changes during pregnancy in multiple sclerosis. Repertoires were generated with immunoSEQ multiplex PCR, while TCRdb's copy carries only in-frame clones and drops some. The table lists about 40,000 clones, over 80% of them singletons. The sample in question was peripheral blood, obtained in the first trimester of pregnancy. These receptors were obtained from a female donor in good health, enrolled as a control in a pregnancy study.

The chain couples TRBV11-2 to TRBJ2-6; D is perhaps TRBD1 (6 bases). Trimming left V 0 bases short and J 2 bases short, with 17 bases between. The CDR3 length is 19 residues. Germline CDR1 and CDR2: SGHAT and FQNNGV. CDR3 residues: CASSLDGQSLEAGANVLTF. The DNA of the CDR3 is TGTGCCAGCAGCTTAGACGGACAGTCCCTCGAAGCTGGGGCCAACGTCCTGACTTTC.

The chain recombines TRBV13 with TRBJ2-3; 14 bases agree with TRBD2. Germline V gene sequence: CDR1 PRHDT, CDR2 FYEKMQ (reference sequence). This CDR3 region has 18 residues. Unmatched junction bases numbered 11, after V lost 3 bases and J lost 6 bases. This chain's CDR3 is CASSLGLAGAYVGDTQYF. In nucleotides, the CDR3 is TGTGCCAGCAGCTTGGGACTAGCGGGGGCCTACGTCGGCGATACGCAGTATTTT.

V and J are TRBV10-3 and TRBJ2-7, with TRBD2 matching over 10 bases. Trimming cost V 7 bases and J 1 base; bases outside gene matches: 10. The CDR3 is 16 residues long. Germline lookup yields CDR1 ENHRY and CDR2 SYGVKD. The CDR3 DNA is TGTGCCATCACCGAAGGTTGGACTAGCGGTTCCTACGAGCAGTACTTC. It translates to CAITEGWTSGSYEQYF.

The gene calls are TRBV29-1 and TRBJ1-2; unclear D gene. The CDR3 runs 13 residues. V dropped 5 bases and J dropped 8 bases, with 18 bases sitting between them. In germline, CDR1 is SQVTM, CDR2 ANQGSEA. CDR3 region: CSVTARLREGYTF. CDR3 nucleotide sequence: TGCAGCGTTACTGCCCGGTTGAGGGAGGGCTACACCTTC. Filled out from reference TRBV29-1 and TRBJ1-2, the complete variable domain reads SAVISQKPSRDICQRGTSLTIQCQVDSQVTMMFWYRQQPGQSLTLIATANQGSEATYESGFVIDKFPISRPNLTFSTLTVSNMSPEDSSIYLCSVTARLREGYTFGSGTRLTVV.

The chain joins TRBV9 to TRBJ2-7; 11 bases fit TRBD1. The CDR3 spans 15 residues. J was trimmed by 6 bases and V by 4 bases; bases with no gene match: 9. Germline CDR1 reads SGDLS; CDR2 reads YYNGEE. The CDR3 sequence: CASSLTPGTGGEQYF. Written as DNA, the CDR3 is TGTGCCAGCAGCCTTACTCCCGGGACAGGGGGCGAGCAGTACTTC.

The CDR3 reads CASSPGGIPGNTIYF. CDR3 DNA: TGTGCCAGCAGCCCCGGGGGGATCCCTGGAAACACCATATATTTT. The gene calls are TRBV7-2 and TRBJ1-3; TRBD1 might be the D (5 bases). V dropped 5 bases and J dropped 2 bases, with 13 bases sitting between them. Germline V gene sequence: CDR1 SGHTA, CDR2 FQGNSA. The CDR3 is 15 residues long. The whole variable domain, remainder taken from reference TRBV7-2 and TRBJ1-3, is GAGVSQSPSNKVTEKGKDVELRCDPISGHTALYWYRQSLGQGLEFLIYFQGNSAPDKSGLPSDRFSAERTGGSVSTLTIQRTQQEDSAVYLCASSPGGIPGNTIYFGEGSWLTVV.

The J gene is TRBJ1-5, the V gene TRBV19; TRBD1 agrees at 8 bases. CDR1 is LNHDA and CDR2 is SQIVND in the germline V gene (reference sequence). With 6 bases clipped from V and 3 bases from J, the junction kept 4 bases outside the gene matches. The CDR3 contains 14 residues. Written as DNA, the CDR3 is TGTGCCAGTAGCACACAGGGGGTCAATCAGCCCCAGCATTTT. Translating it yields CASSTQGVNQPQHF.

The J gene is TRBJ2-5, the V gene TRBV28, with 9 bases identical to TRBD2. V lost 0 bases to trimming and J lost 2 bases; unmatched junction nucleotides: 10. Germline lookup yields CDR1 MDHEN and CDR2 SYDVKM. CDR3 length: 18 residues. CDR3 sequence: CASSLCPGLAGIQETQYF. The CDR3 nucleotides read TGTGCCAGCAGTTTATGCCCGGGGCTAGCGGGAATACAAGAGACCCAGTACTTC.

A remark on this clone: Germline is not matched at one junction end, which may reflect a read error. Additional DNA sequences in this sample encode the identical CDR3. The V gene is TRBV7-3, the J gene TRBJ1-1; TRBD1 aligns across 7 bases. This CDR3 spans 17 amino acids. Germline V gene sequence: CDR1 SGHTA, CDR2 FQGTGA. CDR3 sequence (DNA): TGCGCCAGCAGTCCTACGGGCAGGGGGAACATGAACACTGAAGCTTTCTTT. This gives the protein CASSPTGRGNMNTEAFF. Based on the CDR3 plus reference TRBV7-3 and TRBJ1-1, the full variable domain is GAGVSQTPSNKVTEKGKYVELRCDPISGHTALYWYRQSLGQGPEFLIYFQGTGAADDSGLPNDRFFAVRPEGSVSTLKIQRTERGDSAVYLCASSPTGRGNMNTEAFFGQGTRLTVV.

J is TRBJ2-2 and V is TRBV6-4; 7 positions match TRBD2. This CDR3 region has 15 residues. With V trimmed by 2 bases and J by 2 bases, 2 bases remained unmatched. Per the germline V gene, CDR1 is MRHNA and CDR2 is SNTAGT. The CDR3 here is CASSDGGDNTGELFF. The CDR3 coding sequence is TGTGCCAGCAGTGACGGGGGGGACAACACCGGGGAGCTGTTTTTT.

The CDR3 DNA is TGCGCCAGCAGCCCATGGACAGGGCTGAGCTCTGGGGCCAACGTCCTGACTTTC. The encoded protein is CASSPWTGLSSGANVLTF. This chain links TRBV5-1 with TRBJ2-6, with 8 nucleotides matching TRBD1. The CDR3 runs 18 residues. Germline CDR1 SGHRS, CDR2 YFSETQ. After removal of 4 bases from V and 0 bases from J, the junction contained 9 bases not matched to a gene. The full variable domain, rest sourced from reference TRBV5-1 and TRBJ2-6, is KAGVTQTPRYLIKTRGQQVTLSCSPISGHRSVSWYQQTPGQGLQFLFEYFSETQRNKGNFPGRFSGRQFSNSRSEMNVSTLELGDSALYLCASSPWTGLSSGANVLTFGAGSRLTVL.

The chain employs TRBV7-9 and TRBJ2-7, with D unclear. The germline V and J ends were trimmed by 1 base and 3 bases, with 4 bases remaining between them. The CDR3 covers 12 residues. CDR1 and CDR2 from the germline V gene are SEHNR and FQNEAQ (reference sequence). The CDR3 DNA is TGTGCCAGCAGCTTAGGGAGCTACGAGCAGTACTTC. The encoded protein is CASSLGSYEQYF.

The CDR3 here is CASSTPDRDYGYTF. DNA of the CDR3: TGTGCCAGCAGCACGCCCGACAGAGACTATGGCTACACCTTC. The chain joins TRBV28 to TRBJ1-2, with D tentatively TRBD1 (5 bases). This CDR3 has 14 amino acids. Germline V gene sequence: CDR1 MDHEN, CDR2 SYDVKM. Trimming took off 6 bases at V and 3 bases at J, with 14 bases between the two ends.

The rearrangement links TRBV9 to TRBJ1-1; 10 bases align to TRBD1. The CDR3 spans 14 residues. Germline trimming cut 2 bases from V and 7 bases from J; bases unmatched to any gene: 5. CDR1 is SGDLS, CDR2 YYNGEE, per germline. CDR3 in DNA: TGTGCCAGCAGCGTTAGACAGGGGGCGAATGAAGCTTTCTTT. This gives the protein CASSVRQGANEAFF.

This rearrangement joins TRBV15 to TRBJ2-7, with D perhaps TRBD1 (6 bases). CDR3 length: 15 residues. Germline CDR1 LNHNV, CDR2 YYDKDF (reference sequence). Deletions cut 1 base from V and 0 bases from J, with 10 bases between. The CDR3 spells CATSRGQDSSYEQYF. The CDR3 bases are TGTGCCACCAGCAGAGGGCAGGACAGCTCCTACGAGCAGTACTTC.

Concerning this clone: The junction differs from germline at one of its ends, possibly a read error. The chain carries TRBV14 and TRBJ2-7, with D tentatively TRBD1 (6 bases). CDR1 is SGHDN and CDR2 is FVKESK in the germline V gene. The CDR3 is 16 amino acids. The CDR3 loop reads CASSQDMPGVSHEQYF. CDR3 bases: TGTGCCAGCAGCCAAGATATGCCAGGGGTCTCCCACGAGCAGTACTTC.

The chain has TRBV6-4 and TRBJ2-3; 8 bases agree with TRBD2. Germline V gives CDR1 MRHNA, CDR2 SNTAGT. This CDR3 region has 15 residues. The trim removed 3 bases at V and 4 bases at J, leaving 6 bases unmatched. The CDR3 DNA is TGTGCCAGCAGTGAGAACGGGGGGGCCCCAGATACGCAGTATTTT. Amino acid sequence: CASSENGGAPDTQYF.

This clone was detected a few times. The CDR3 DNA reads TGCAGCGCCCAAGGGGCAGGGAGGGAGAAACTGTTTTTT. Protein product: CSAQGAGREKLFF. This rearrangement joins TRBV29-1 to TRBJ1-4; weak D call: TRBD1 (5 bases). This CDR3 is 13 amino acids long. Germline CDR1 is SQVTM and CDR2 is ANQGSEA. Deletions cut 7 bases from V and 11 bases from J, with 20 bases between.

This chain joins TRBV5-1 and TRBJ2-2; TRBD2 matches at 16 bases. The CDR3 sequence is 19 residues long. In germline, CDR1 is SGHRS, CDR2 YFSETQ. J was trimmed by 4 bases and V by 0 bases; bases with no gene match: 6. The CDR3 DNA is TGCGCCAGCAGCTTGGCCGGGACTAGCGGGGGGGCATCCACCGGGGAGCTGTTTTTT. This encodes CASSLAGTSGGASTGELFF. Filled out from reference TRBV5-1 and TRBJ2-2, the complete variable domain reads KAGVTQTPRYLIKTRGQQVTLSCSPISGHRSVSWYQQTPGQGLQFLFEYFSETQRNKGNFPGRFSGRQFSNSRSEMNVSTLELGDSALYLCASSLAGTSGGASTGELFFGEGSRLTVL.

V gene TRBV10-1 combines with J gene TRBJ2-3; a weak D match, TRBD2 (5 bases). The CDR3 has 15 amino acids. The germline V gene encodes CDR1 WNHNN and CDR2 SYGVQD (reference sequence). Trimming stripped 6 bases from V and 1 base from J, with 14 bases between. This CDR3 is CASSDYALGTDTQYF. The CDR3 DNA reads TGCGCCAGCAGCGACTACGCCCTGGGCACAGATACGCAGTATTTT.

CDR3 amino acids: CASSRDSGTVQETQYF. CDR3 coding DNA: TGTGCCAGCAGCAGGGACTCCGGGACAGTACAAGAGACCCAGTACTTC. The V gene is TRBV5-4, the J gene TRBJ2-5, with a tentative D call TRBD1 (7 bases). The length of the CDR3 is 16 residues. CDR1 and CDR2 (germline): SGHNT, YYREEE (reference sequence). The V and J ends lost 4 bases and 2 bases respectively, with 18 bases between them.

The chain recombines TRBV5-3 with TRBJ2-2; perhaps TRBD2 as D (5 bases). TRBV5-3 is given ORF status, its function remaining uncertain. This CDR3 is built from 17 residues. V lost 1 base to trimming and J lost 5 bases, with 18 bases between them. The CDR3 bases are TGTGCCAGAAGCTTGAAAGGACTTCGCTCGTCTACCGGGGAGCTGTTTTTT. This translates into CARSLKGLRSSTGELFF.

The chain has TRBV7-3 and TRBJ2-5; D may be TRBD1 (6 bases). With 7 bases removed from V and 5 bases from J, the gap between germline ends came to 20 bases. The CDR3 has 15 amino acids. CDR1 is SGHTA, CDR2 FQGTGA, per germline. CDR3 in amino acids: CASTKSGLTGETQYF. The CDR3 nucleotides read TGTGCCAGCACCAAATCGGGCCTCACAGGGGAGACCCAGTACTTC.

V and J are TRBV19 and TRBJ2-7, with a weak D call TRBD1 (5 bases). In germline, CDR1 is LNHDA, CDR2 SQIVND (reference sequence). The CDR3 is 13 residues long. V gave up 9 bases and J gave up 0 bases, with 12 bases separating them. The chain's CDR3 is CASSRASSYEQYF. The CDR3 DNA reads as TGTGCCAGCAGCAGGGCGAGCTCCTACGAGCAGTACTTC.

The chain is built from TRBV4-1 and TRBJ2-5; the D is unclear. Germline CDR1 and CDR2: MGHRA and YSYEKL. Trimming stripped 0 bases from V and 7 bases from J, with 18 bases between. The CDR3 spans 16 residues. CDR3 coding DNA: TGCGCCAGCAGCCAAGATCGTTCGGAGACTTCTGTGACCCAGTACTTC. Translating it yields CASSQDRSETSVTQYF.

The rearrangement links TRBV10-3 to TRBJ1-1; D is perhaps TRBD1 (6 bases). The CDR3 extends over 15 amino acids. CDR1 and CDR2 (germline): ENHRY, SYGVKD. Trimming left V 0 bases short and J 5 bases short, with 13 bases between. CDR3 in amino acids: CAISESLGRGTEAFF. DNA of the CDR3: TGTGCCATCAGTGAGTCTTTGGGAAGGGGGACTGAAGCTTTCTTT.

This rearrangement joins TRBV1 to TRBJ2-1; the tabulated D call, TRBD2, remains unverified against the DNA. TRBV1 is recorded as a pseudogene. The CDR3 is made up of 14 amino acids. The chain's CDR3 is CTSSQEGRVCEQFF. The CDR3 DNA follows: TGCACCAGCAGCCAAGAAGGGAGGGTTTGTGAGCAGTTCTTC.

The chain joins TRBV9 to TRBJ2-7; 9 bases are shared with TRBD2. J gave up 0 bases and V 6 bases, and 7 bases lay outside the gene matches. Germline-derived CDR1 and CDR2 are SGDLS and YYNGEE. The CDR3 runs 15 residues. CDR3 sequence: CASNRGGGDSYEQYF. The CDR3 DNA reads TGTGCCAGCAACAGGGGCGGGGGGGACTCCTACGAGCAGTACTTC.

The V call is TRBV18, the J call TRBJ1-1; 8 nucleotides match TRBD1. Looked up from germline, CDR1 is KGHSH and CDR2 is LQKENI. V dropped 6 bases and J dropped 0; count of bases not matched to a gene: 9. This CDR3 is built from 16 residues. The CDR3 is CASSHSTGGVNTEAFF. The CDR3 DNA reads TGTGCCAGCTCCCATTCTACAGGGGGAGTGAACACTGAAGCTTTCTTT.